Listed below are T cell receptor beta chains from one sample, sequenced in a study of response to subunit inactivated influenza vaccine. TCRdb re-called the RT-PCR reads through MiXCR, storing one row per CDR3 protein. This sample has approximately 230,000 distinct CDR3 sequences, with 10% to 15% found just once. Source: non-naive T cells sorted from PBMCs, taken approximately 15 days before vaccination. Receptor source: a man between 45 and 60 years old who received an inactivated influenza vaccine. The CDR3 runs from the conserved cysteine through the conserved F or W. A D gene is named only where the DNA matches it firmly. Clone size, where shown, is once, few, many, or a class for clones that have expanded.

-	-	15	TRBV3-1	TRBJ2-1	CASSQDIGLYNEQFF	TGTGCCAGCAGCCAAGATATCGGTCTCTACAATGAGCAGTTCTTC
many	TRBD1	15	TRBV20-1	TRBJ1-6	CSASLTGGHNSPLHF	TGCAGTGCTAGCCTTACAGGGGGTCATAATTCACCCCTCCACTTT
few	-	13	TRBV6-2/TRBV6-3	TRBJ1-6	CASKPGPNSPLHF	TGTGCCAGCAAACCGGGACCGAATTCACCCCTCCACTTT
-	-	14	TRBV6-2/TRBV6-3	TRBJ2-7	CASSPNPGPYEQYF	TGTGCCAGCAGCCCCAACCCGGGGCCCTACGAGCAGTACTTC
-	-	17	TRBV2	TRBJ1-1	CASSELRVISGNTEAFF	TGTGCCAGCAGTGAATTAAGAGTTATTTCGGGGAACACTGAAGCTTTCTTT
-	-	15	TRBV10-3	TRBJ2-7	CAISDRGARGYEQYF	TGTGCCATCAGTGATAGGGGGGCTAGAGGGTACGAGCAGTACTTC
few	-	13	TRBV10-3	TRBJ2-2	CAISSPGPGELFF	TGTGCCATCAGTTCCCCGGGTCCCGGGGAGCTGTTTTTT
once	-	15	TRBV5-1	TRBJ2-5	CASSLVSRPQETQYF	TGCGCCAGCAGCTTGGTGTCAAGACCCCAAGAGACCCAGTACTTC
many	-	14	TRBV7-9	TRBJ2-7	CASSLGFLSYEQYF	TGTGCCAGCAGCTTAGGTTTCTTAAGTTACGAGCAGTACTTC
-	-	13	TRBV5-1	TRBJ2-2	CASSFWGSGELFF	TGCGCCAGCAGCTTCTGGGGTTCTGGGGAGCTGTTTTTT
few	-	13	TRBV12-3/TRBV12-4	TRBJ2-7	CASSFVGGYEQYF	TGTGCCAGCAGTTTTGTTGGGGGCTACGAGCAGTACTTC
many	-	15	TRBV2	TRBJ2-7	CASSEEDWEFYEQYF	TGTGCCAGCAGTGAGGAGGACTGGGAGTTCTACGAGCAGTACTTC
-	-	12	TRBV20-1	TRBJ1-4	CSARGVNEKLFF	TGCAGTGCTAGAGGAGTTAATGAAAAACTGTTTTTT
many	TRBD1	16	TRBV4-2	TRBJ1-2	CASSQEDRAGNYGYTF	TGTGCCAGCAGCCAAGAGGACAGGGCCGGTAACTATGGCTACACCTTC
few	-	15	TRBV5-1	TRBJ1-1	CASSPGGVLNTEAFF	TGCGCCAGCAGCCCCGGCGGGGTTTTGAACACTGAAGCTTTCTTT
few	-	14	TRBV5-5	TRBJ1-2	CASTPGRDNYGYTF	TGTGCCAGCACCCCAGGGAGAGATAACTATGGCTACACCTTC
few	TRBD1	14	TRBV5-5	TRBJ2-7	CASSPGQGRYEQYF	TGTGCCAGCAGCCCGGGACAGGGGAGGTACGAGCAGTACTTC
few	TRBD2	16	TRBV3-1	TRBJ2-2	CASSPTSERNTGELFF	TGTGCCAGCAGCCCCACTAGCGAACGGAACACCGGGGAGCTGTTTTTT
-	-	15	TRBV5-1	TRBJ2-3	CASSRGAQSADTQYF	TGCGCCAGCAGCAGGGGGGCGCAATCAGCAGATACGCAGTATTTT
-	TRBD1	15	TRBV15	TRBJ2-7	CATSRDRGQAFQQYF	TGTGCCACCAGCAGAGATCGGGGACAGGCTTTCCAGCAGTACTTC
few	TRBD1	18	TRBV20-1	TRBJ2-3	CSARLTGSLGTVTDTQYF	TGCAGTGCTAGACTTACCGGCTCACTCGGGACAGTCACAGATACGCAGTATTTT
few	TRBD2	16	TRBV4-3	TRBJ2-7	CASSQGSSGGSYEQYF	TGCGCCAGCAGCCAAGGTTCTAGCGGGGGGAGCTACGAGCAGTACTTC
many	TRBD2	18	TRBV28	TRBJ2-4	CASSYLAGPALAKNIQYF	TGTGCCAGCAGTTATCTAGCGGGTCCAGCCCTAGCCAAAAACATTCAGTACTTC
-	-	17	TRBV7-2	TRBJ1-3	CASSLQGIRSSGNTIYF	TGTGCCAGCAGCTTACAGGGTATAAGGAGCTCTGGAAACACCATATATTTT
-	-	14	TRBV6-1	TRBJ2-7	CASSDRTEAYEQYF	TGTGCCAGCAGTGACAGAACAGAGGCCTACGAGCAGTACTTC
few	TRBD1	18	TRBV15	TRBJ2-2	CATSRVGEGQGNTGELFF	TGTGCCACCAGCAGAGTGGGGGAGGGACAGGGTAACACCGGGGAGCTGTTTTTT
many	TRBD2	15	TRBV4-3	TRBJ2-1	CASSQGTSGVLEQFF	TGCGCCAGCAGCCAAGGGACTAGCGGGGTTTTGGAGCAGTTCTTC
-	-	15	TRBV12-3/TRBV12-4	TRBJ1-5	CASSLGSYSNQPQHF	TGTGCCAGCAGTTTAGGCAGCTATAGCAATCAGCCCCAGCATTTT
-	-	17	TRBV21-1	TRBJ2-7	CASSKSGCGRARNEQYF	TGTGCCAGCAGCAAAAGTGGGTGCGGGAGGGCTCGGAACGAGCAGTACTTC
many	-	13	TRBV11-2	TRBJ1-2	CASSPPGAYGYTF	TGTGCCAGCAGCCCACCGGGGGCCTATGGCTACACCTTC
few	-	16	TRBV7-4	TRBJ2-5	CASSTTGRVDQETQYF	TGTGCCAGCAGCACCACGGGCAGGGTGGACCAAGAGACCCAGTACTTC
-	TRBD1	16	TRBV5-6	TRBJ1-4	CASSSTGVFANEKLFF	TGTGCCAGCAGCTCGACAGGGGTGTTTGCTAATGAAAAACTGTTTTTT
-	-	13	TRBV28	TRBJ2-5	CASSLQAQETQYF	TGTGCCAGCAGTTTACAGGCGCAAGAGACCCAGTACTTC
few	-	14	TRBV9	TRBJ2-1	CASSVAPTDNEQFF	TGTGCCAGCAGCGTAGCACCGACAGACAATGAGCAGTTCTTC
few	-	16	TRBV10-3	TRBJ1-2	CAISGMLLGANYGYTF	TGTGCCATCAGTGGAATGTTGCTAGGGGCTAACTATGGCTACACCTTC
many	-	15	TRBV5-1	TRBJ1-4	CASSSTAHLNEKLFF	TGCGCCAGCAGCTCGACAGCACACCTTAATGAAAAACTGTTTTTT
few	TRBD2	13	TRBV7-2	TRBJ2-3	CASSSNSGSAQYF	TGTGCCAGCAGCAGCAATAGCGGGAGCGCGCAGTATTTT
-	-	14	TRBV7-2	TRBJ1-2	CASTWTRQEDGYTF	TGTGCCAGCACGTGGACGCGACAGGAGGATGGCTACACCTTC
few	-	15	TRBV20-1	TRBJ2-7	CSARIALEASNEQYF	TGCAGTGCTAGGATCGCCCTTGAGGCTAGCAACGAGCAGTACTTC
once	TRBD1	15	TRBV18	TRBJ1-6	CASSPGQADNSPLHF	TGTGCCAGCTCTCCCGGACAGGCCGATAATTCACCCCTCCACTTT
many	-	16	TRBV7-3	TRBJ2-3	CASSLLGGFGTDTQYF	TGTGCCAGCAGCCTTTTGGGAGGCTTCGGCACAGATACGCAGTATTTT
many	-	17	TRBV3-1	TRBJ2-3	CASSHPLRLLGADTQYF	TGTGCCAGCAGTCACCCTCTCCGACTCCTAGGTGCAGATACGCAGTATTTT
few	-	14	TRBV20-1	TRBJ2-1	CSARVGTTYNEQFF	TGCAGTGCTAGAGTCGGGACGACCTACAATGAGCAGTTCTTC
-	TRBD2	15	TRBV6-5	TRBJ2-7	CASSYSSGRAYEQYF	TGTGCCAGCAGTTACTCTAGCGGGAGGGCCTACGAGCAGTACTTC
-	-	14	TRBV20-1	TRBJ2-2	CSAMSKGQGGELFF	TGCAGTGCTATGAGCAAGGGGCAAGGCGGGGAGCTGTTTTTT
-	-	14	TRBV10-3	TRBJ2-1	CAISEEAGGNEQFF	TGTGCCATCAGTGAGGAGGCGGGCGGGAATGAGCAGTTCTTC